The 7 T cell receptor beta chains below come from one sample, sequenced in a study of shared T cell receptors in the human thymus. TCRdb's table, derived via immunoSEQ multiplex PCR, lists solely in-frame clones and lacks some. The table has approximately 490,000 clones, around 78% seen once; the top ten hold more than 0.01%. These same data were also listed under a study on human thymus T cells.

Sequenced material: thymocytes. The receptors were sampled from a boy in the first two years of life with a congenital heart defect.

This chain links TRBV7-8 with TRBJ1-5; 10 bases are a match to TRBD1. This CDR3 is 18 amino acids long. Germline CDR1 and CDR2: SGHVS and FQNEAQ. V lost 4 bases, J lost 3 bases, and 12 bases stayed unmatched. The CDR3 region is CASSSALLTGGVNQPQHF. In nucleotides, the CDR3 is TGTGCCAGCAGCTCCGCATTACTGACAGGGGGCGTCAATCAGCCCCAGCATTTT. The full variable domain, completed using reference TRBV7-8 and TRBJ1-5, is GAGVSQSPRYKVAKRGQDVALRCDPISGHVSLFWYQQALGQGPEFLTYFQNEAQLDKSGLPSDRFFAERPEGSVSTLKIQRTQQEDSAVYLCASSSALLTGGVNQPQHFGDGTRLSIL.

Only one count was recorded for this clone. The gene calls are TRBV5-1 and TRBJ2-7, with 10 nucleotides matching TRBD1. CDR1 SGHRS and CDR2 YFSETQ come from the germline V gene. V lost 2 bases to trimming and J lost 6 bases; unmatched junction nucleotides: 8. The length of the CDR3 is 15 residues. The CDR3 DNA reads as TGCGCCAGCAGCTTACTAGGACAGGGGGTCTTCGAGCAGTACTTC. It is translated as CASSLLGQGVFEQYF.

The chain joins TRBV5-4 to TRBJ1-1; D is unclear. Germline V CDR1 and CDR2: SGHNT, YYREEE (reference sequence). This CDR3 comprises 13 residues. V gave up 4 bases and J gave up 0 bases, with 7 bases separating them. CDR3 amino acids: CASSLGLNTEAFF. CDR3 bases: TGTGCCAGCAGCCTCGGTCTGAACACTGAAGCTTTCTTT.

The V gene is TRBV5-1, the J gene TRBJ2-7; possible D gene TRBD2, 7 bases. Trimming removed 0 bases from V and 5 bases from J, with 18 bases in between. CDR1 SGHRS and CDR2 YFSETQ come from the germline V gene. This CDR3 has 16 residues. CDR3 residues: CASSLGVRGARNEQYF. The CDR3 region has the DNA TGCGCCAGCAGCTTGGGAGTTCGGGGGGCGCGCAACGAGCAGTACTTC.

In nucleotides, the CDR3 is TGTGCCAGCAGTGAAGGAGGCCGGCCTAACTATGGCTACACCTTC. Encoded protein: CASSEGGRPNYGYTF. The J gene is TRBJ1-2, the V gene TRBV2; no firm D call. Trimming took 1 base from V and 0 from J, leaving 9 bases between them. The CDR3 totals 15 residues. Germline lookup yields CDR1 SNHLY and CDR2 FYNNEI.

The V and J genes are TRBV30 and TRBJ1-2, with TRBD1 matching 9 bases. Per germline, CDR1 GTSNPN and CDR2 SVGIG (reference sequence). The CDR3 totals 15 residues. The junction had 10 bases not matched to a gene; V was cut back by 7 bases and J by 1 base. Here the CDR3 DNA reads TGTGCCTCTCGTACAGGGGGCGGGGGTAACTATGGCTACACCTTC. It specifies CASRTGGGGNYGYTF.

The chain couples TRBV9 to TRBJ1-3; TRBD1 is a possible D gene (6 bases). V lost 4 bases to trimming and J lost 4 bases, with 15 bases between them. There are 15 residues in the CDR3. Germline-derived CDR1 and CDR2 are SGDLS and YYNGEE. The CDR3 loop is CASSPSQGLGNTIYF. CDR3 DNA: TGTGCCAGCAGCCCCTCCCAGGGGCTCGGAAACACCATATATTTT.